One T cell receptor beta chain is described in this entry. The antigen remains unidentified. Pooled samples include second doses given at about 4 or 12 weeks. The length of the CDR3 is 15 residues. The germline V gene encodes CDR1 KGHSY and CDR2 FQNENV. Trimming left V 1 base short and J 1 base short, with 8 bases between. The sample comes from a study of T cell responses to AZD1222 COVID-19 vaccine. Findings and caveats of the study: In all cases, repertoires were sampled only after the peak T cell response.

Sequencing used immunoSEQ multiplex PCR; TCRdb keeps in-frame clones, though not all of them. Found here are nearly 200,000 clones, under 95% of them singletons; the top ten hold about 1%. The sample was peripheral blood, taken 28 days after the second AZD1222 dose. This clonotype originated in an adult who received the AZD1222 COVID-19 vaccine. The chain recombines TRBV16 with TRBJ1-5; possible D gene TRBD1, 6 bases. The CDR3, as DNA: TGTGCCAGCAGCCAATGGGGGGCCAGCAATCAGCCCCAGCATTTT. As protein: CASSQWGASNQPQHF.